This T cell receptor beta chain originates from a study of blood T cell repertoires in COVID-19. Background on the study: Italy, Spain and the United States were the sources of the convalescent and acute COVID-19 samples. The cDNA or gDNA used as material had been derived from T cells, B-cell-depleted T cells, or PBMCs.

The CDR3 runs to 16 residues. V was trimmed by 4 bases and J by 0 bases, leaving 13 bases between them. Germline assignment: CDR1 SGHTA and CDR2 FQGNSA. This clone showed up just a few times. Methods used by the authors: Amplified reference gene primers provided the basis for estimating nucleated cell counts. Repertoires were generated with immunoSEQ multiplex PCR, while TCRdb's copy carries only in-frame clones and drops some. V, J and clone size reflect that table, while D and trimming were determined from the DNA. Among 130,000 to 150,000 clones listed, 65% to 80% were seen once. The sequence came from a man aged 55 to 69 with acute or convalescent COVID-19. The chain uses TRBV7-2 and TRBJ1-3, with D hard to call. The sample taken for sequencing was peripheral blood. In DNA form, the CDR3 reads TGTGCCAGCAGCTCTTCGAGGCCTAGCTCTGGAAACACCATATATTTT. It translates to CASSSSRPSSGNTIYF.